This T cell receptor (beta chain) was sequenced for a study of CD8+CD57+ T cells in acquired aplastic anemia. About the study: The sorted CD4+ and CD8+ cells yielded an average approximately 3 ug of DNA.

This clonotype occurred many times. Its antigen is not identified. J was trimmed by 4 bases and V by 6 bases; bases with no gene match: 10. The CDR3 extends over 15 amino acids. Germline V lookup: CDR1 ENHRY, CDR2 SYGVKD. Study outcomes and limitations: Patient and control CD8+ Simpson's diversity was not significantly different.

Genomic DNA templated the TCR beta VDJ and CDR3 profiling. One entry per CDR3 protein, called by TCRdb with MiXCR from the reads. The sample includes 150,000 to 200,000 distinct CDR3 sequences, approximately 48% of them seen just once. The authors sequenced patients whose flow cytometry had shown CD8+CD57+ cell expansion. The receptor comes from a human donor with aplastic anemia. The chain joins TRBV10-3 to TRBJ2-7; 9 bases fit TRBD1. The sequencing sample was made of sorted CD4+, CD8+, or CD8+CD57+ T cells (not recorded which) from PBMCs. The CDR3 spells CAISNGQGLFYEQYF. In DNA, the CDR3 is TGTGCCATCAGCAACGGACAGGGGCTCTTTTACGAGCAGTACTTC.